These 19 T cell receptor beta chains were all obtained from the same sample, sequenced in a study of blood T cell repertoires in COVID-19. Some clones are missing from TCRdb's copy, which holds only in-frame ones; the method was immunoSEQ multiplex PCR. The profile shows some 70,000 clones, less than 90% of them singletons. The sequenced sample was peripheral blood. The receptors shown here come from a man aged 45-65 years with COVID-19, enrolled during active disease.

The V gene is TRBV11-2, the J gene TRBJ2-2, with TRBD2 identical over 10 bases. The germline V gene has CDR1 SGHAT and CDR2 FQNNGV. Trimming took 3 bases from V and 6 from J; bases not matched to a gene: 13. The CDR3 has 18 amino acids. CDR3 residues: CASSFTSAGGASAGELFF. The CDR3, as DNA: TGTGCCAGCAGCTTCACCTCAGCGGGAGGGGCGAGCGCCGGGGAGCTGTTTTTT.

The gene calls are TRBV2 and TRBJ2-7, with D perhaps TRBD1 (7 bases). Trimming pared 6 bases from V and 3 bases from J, leaving 21 bases between. CDR3 length: 16 residues. The germline V gene encodes CDR1 SNHLY and CDR2 FYNNEI. The CDR3, as DNA: TGTGCCAGCAGCGCCGACCTGGGGGGACAGAACTACGAGCAGTACTTC. Encoded protein: CASSADLGGQNYEQYF.

The chain uses TRBV7-6 and TRBJ2-7; 7 bases align to TRBD2. The V and J ends lost 1 base and 5 bases, in that order; junction bases with no gene match: 11. CDR3 size: 16 residues. The V gene's germline CDR1 is SGHVS and CDR2 FNYEAQ. The CDR3 DNA reads TGTGCCAGCAGCTTAGGGCCTAGCGGAGGGGCCCACGAGCAGTACTTC. Translation gives CASSLGPSGGAHEQYF.

The chain has TRBV7-3 and TRBJ2-3, with 8 bases aligning to TRBD1. This CDR3 contains 15 residues. With V trimmed by 8 bases and J by 0 bases, 7 bases remained unmatched. Germline V gene lookup returns CDR1 SGHTA and CDR2 FQGTGA. Here the CDR3 DNA reads TGTGCCAGCGGCCTGACAGGGGTTAGCACAGATACGCAGTATTTT. This encodes CASGLTGVSTDTQYF. The full variable domain, in which reference TRBV7-3 and TRBJ2-3 provide the parts outside the CDR3, is GAGVSQTPSNKVTEKGKYVELRCDPISGHTALYWYRQSLGQGPEFLIYFQGTGAADDSGLPNDRFFAVRPEGSVSTLKIQRTERGDSAVYLCASGLTGVSTDTQYFGPGTRLTVL.

This clone was recorded only once. The gene calls are TRBV4-3 and TRBJ2-3; D ambiguous. Trimming left V 6 bases short and J 0 bases short, with 7 bases between. Germline CDR1 and CDR2: LGHNA and YSLEER. The length of the CDR3 is 13 residues. The CDR3: CASSPSSTDTQYF. In nucleotides, the CDR3 is TGCGCCAGCAGTCCCTCTAGCACAGATACGCAGTATTTT.

The chain joins TRBV18 to TRBJ2-7; D not certain. Germline CDR1 and CDR2: KGHSH and LQKENI. The CDR3 covers 12 residues. Trimming shortened V by 2 bases and J by 3 bases, and 5 bases separated the two germline ends. DNA of the CDR3: TGTGCCAGCTCACCAGGCAGCTACGAGCAGTACTTC. This codes for CASSPGSYEQYF.

The gene calls are TRBV7-2 and TRBJ1-1; TRBD1 agrees at 7 bases. The CDR3 is 14 amino acids. In germline, CDR1 is SGHTA, CDR2 FQGNSA. V lost 5 bases and J lost 8; bases outside the gene matches: 11. Here the CDR3 DNA reads TGTGCCAGCAGCCCCCGGACAGGTGGCACCGAAGCTTTCTTT. Protein: CASSPRTGGTEAFF.

The chain uses TRBV7-2 and TRBJ1-5, with 7 bases lining up with TRBD1. CDR3 size: 14 residues. The trim removed 6 bases at V and 7 bases at J, leaving 9 bases unmatched. The germline CDR1 and CDR2 sequences are SGHTA and FQGNSA. The CDR3 region is CASSYTGVGQPQHF. In DNA form, the CDR3 reads TGTGCCAGCAGTTACACAGGGGTGGGGCAGCCCCAGCATTTT.

DNA of the CDR3: TGCGCCAGCAGCCAAAGAACGAAAGCGGGAGTGGCAGATACGCAGTATTTT. It codes for CASSQRTKAGVADTQYF. This chain links TRBV4-1 with TRBJ2-3, with 8 bases aligning to TRBD2. The CDR3 consists of 17 residues. Germline V CDR1 and CDR2: MGHRA, YSYEKL. The junction had 11 bases not matched to a gene; V was cut back by 2 bases and J by 4 bases.

The V call is TRBV11-3, the J call TRBJ2-1; 10 bases agree with TRBD2. CDR1 is SGHNT, CDR2 YENEEA, per germline. Trimming at V came to 5 bases and at J to 5 bases, leaving 3 bases not matched to a gene. This CDR3 region has 14 residues. The CDR3 sequence is CASSLSGRNNEQFF. CDR3 coding DNA: TGTGCCAGCAGCCTTAGCGGGAGGAACAATGAGCAGTTCTTC.

The J gene is TRBJ2-3, the V gene TRBV9; 11 bases are shared with TRBD2. The trim removed 0 bases at V and 4 bases at J, leaving 4 bases unmatched. The CDR3 has 16 amino acids. CDR1 is SGDLS and CDR2 is YYNGEE in the germline V gene. For the CDR3, the DNA is TGTGCCAGCAGCGTAGAATCACTAGCGGGAGCAGATACGCAGTATTTT. Its translation is CASSVESLAGADTQYF.

The chain is built from TRBV7-3 and TRBJ2-3; D remains ambiguous. The length of the CDR3 is 15 residues. V was shortened by 2 bases and J by 5 bases, with 14 bases between the two germline ends. CDR1 SGHTA and CDR2 FQGTGA come from the germline V gene. CDR3: CASSLLGRYEDTQYF. In DNA form, the CDR3 reads TGTGCCAGCAGCTTATTGGGCAGGTATGAAGATACGCAGTATTTT.

This chain connects TRBV14 to TRBJ2-1; 9 bases agree with TRBD1. Germline CDR1 SGHDN, CDR2 FVKESK. CDR3 length: 15 amino acids. V lost 1 base and J lost 7; bases outside the gene matches: 5. CDR3 in amino acids: CASSQVQGAPNEQFF. CDR3 coding DNA: TGTGCCAGCAGCCAAGTACAGGGGGCGCCTAATGAGCAGTTCTTC.

CDR3 nucleotide sequence: TGTGCCAGCAGCCCCCGGACAGGGGGCGAGCAGTACTTC. Encoded protein: CASSPRTGGEQYF. The chain is built from TRBV9 and TRBJ2-7; 10 bases agree with TRBD1. Germline loops: CDR1 SGDLS, CDR2 YYNGEE. The trim removed 4 bases at V and 6 bases at J, leaving 4 bases unmatched. The CDR3 totals 13 residues.

This clone was counted once. V usage is TRBV6-5 and J usage is TRBJ1-1; 9 positions agree with TRBD1. CDR1 and CDR2 (germline): MNHEY, SVGAGI. The CDR3 runs to 14 residues. The ends lost 5 bases at V and 5 bases at J; junction bases unmatched: 6. Here the CDR3 DNA reads TGTGCCAGCAGTCTCACAGGGGGCTTAACTGAAGCTTTCTTT. Translated: CASSLTGGLTEAFF.

The CDR3 is CAIRATGEGETQYF. The DNA of the CDR3 is TGTGCCATCAGGGCGACAGGGGAGGGAGAGACCCAGTACTTC. This chain connects TRBV10-3 to TRBJ2-5; TRBD1 might be the D (8 bases). V lost 6 bases and J 4 bases, leaving 15 bases between the germline ends. The germline CDR1 and CDR2 sequences are ENHRY and SYGVKD. CDR3 length: 14 residues.

This sequence joins TRBV28 and TRBJ2-7; 8 bases map to TRBD1. V gave up 2 bases and J gave up 1 base; unmatched junction bases: 13. This CDR3 comprises 18 residues. The germline CDR1 and CDR2 sequences are MDHEN and SYDVKM. As DNA, the CDR3 is TGTGCCAGCAGTTTAGCAACCTACAGGGGGAGCGGTTCCTACGAGCAGTACTTC. Translated: CASSLATYRGSGSYEQYF. Full variable domain (missing parts from reference TRBV28 and TRBJ2-7): DVKVTQSSRYLVKRTGEKVFLECVQDMDHENMFWYRQDPGLGLRLIYFSYDVKMKEKGDIPEGYSVSREKKERFSLILESASTNQTSMYLCASSLATYRGSGSYEQYFGPGTRLTVT.

The chain joins TRBV5-4 to TRBJ2-2; D remains unclear. The germline V gene has CDR1 SGHNT and CDR2 YYREEE (reference sequence). V lost 1 base and J 5 bases, leaving 6 bases between the germline ends. The CDR3 is made up of 13 amino acids. The chain's CDR3 is CASSLSLTGELFF. CDR3 nucleotide sequence: TGTGCCAGCAGCTTGAGCCTTACCGGGGAGCTGTTTTTT.

The V gene is TRBV28, the J gene TRBJ2-7; TRBD1 might be the D (6 bases). CDR3 size: 13 residues. Germline V gives CDR1 MDHEN, CDR2 SYDVKM. Trimming left V 5 bases short and J 7 bases short, with 15 bases between. CDR3 bases: TGTGCCAGCAGTGGGGACATTCCCAGGGAGCAGTACTTC. Its protein is CASSGDIPREQYF.